What follows describes a single T cell receptor (beta chain). The target antigen is unknown. The data belong to a study of graft-versus-host responses after intestinal transplantation. Study details: Transplantation in recipients was multivisceral, liver-intestinal, or isolated intestinal.

Whole-study results and caveats: An association linked early post-transplant HvG declines with peak circulating GvH clone levels. GvH clones were found in recipient marrow; some appeared first in ileum or blood. Allografts of one patient group, those with graft-donor T cell macrochimerism, had high graft-versus-host to host-versus-graft clonal ratios.

Assay used: immunoSEQ multiplex PCR; TCRdb lists only in-frame clones, some missing. The table lists 60,000 to 75,000 clones, about 89% of them singletons. V was shortened by 4 bases and J by 7 bases, with 17 bases between the two germline ends. This CDR3 spans 14 amino acids. CDR1 and CDR2 from the germline V gene are SEHNR and FQNEAQ (reference sequence). Lamina propria and intraepithelial lymphocytes were released by processing graft tissue. The sequenced sample was ileum tissue, obtained about 350 days after transplant. The chain carries TRBV7-9 and TRBJ2-7; D could derive from TRBD1 or TRBD2 (6 bases each). The source of this sequence is a human patient who received an intestinal transplant, so some T cells may come from the graft donor. Here the CDR3 reads CASSSGGPVGEQYF. The CDR3 DNA reads TGTGCCAGCAGCTCTGGGGGGCCCGTCGGGGAGCAGTACTTC.